This T cell receptor (beta chain) was captured in a study of regulatory T cells in long-lasting Graves disease. iRepertoire HTBI primers and Arm-PCR of CDR3 regions built TCR beta libraries. TCRdb reanalysed the multiplex PCR reads using MiXCR and keeps one entry per CDR3 protein. The table lists hundreds of thousands of distinct CDR3 sequences, approximately 16% of them singletons, with just under 25% in the top ten. CDR1 MGHRA and CDR2 YSYEKL come from the germline V gene. Trimming cost V 8 bases and J 6 bases, with 20 bases left between them. This CDR3 is built from 15 residues. Time point indicated: newly diagnosed GD, antithyroid drugs for less than 3 months. Construction of the TCR library relied on RNA isolated from PBMCs. Another study also made use of these data, one on T cells in Graves' hyperthyroidism and ophthalmopathy. That study adds: Lactation, pregnancy, other autoimmune disease or uncontrolled infection excluded patients. Ophthalmopathy could be told apart from stable hyperthyroidism with a 13 V-J model.

The sample here was peripheral blood mononuclear cells (PBMCs), taken at new diagnosis, from a patient treated with antithyroid drugs. This rearrangement joins TRBV4-1 to TRBJ2-1; D possibly corresponds to TRBD2 (5 bases). The receptor was derived from a woman aged 35-65 years with Graves disease. CDR3 residues: CASAQAGLAPNEQFF. The CDR3, as DNA: TGCGCCAGCGCTCAGGCCGGGCTAGCCCCCAATGAGCAGTTCTTC.